This T cell receptor (beta chain) was retrieved from a study of cytomegalovirus exposure and HLA in healthy donors. Study-wide results and limits: It was reported that TCR beta sequences correctly inferred the HLA-A and HLA-B alleles for most subjects. The classifier, whose performance was assessed in both the original and validation cohorts, reportedly diagnosed cytomegalovirus status with high specificity and sensitivity. In presence/absence analyses, roughly uniform sequencing depth across donors was assumed.

With regard to this clone: Antigen unknown.

The V gene's germline CDR1 is KGHSY and CDR2 FQNENV. The CDR3 runs to 14 residues. V gave up 4 bases and J gave up 4 bases; unmatched junction bases: 3. PCR used 60 Vbeta primers and 13 Jbeta primers. Data came from immunoSEQ multiplex PCR; TCRdb stores just in-frame clones and leaves some out. Here the sample spans around 200,000 clones, around 89% being singletons. Sequenced material: PBMCs. The sequence was obtained from a woman between 18 and 30 years old in good health and CMV-seronegative. The chain couples TRBV16 to TRBJ2-2; 7 bases align to TRBD1. CDR3: CASSRRTGTGELFF. The CDR3 region has the DNA TGTGCCAGCAGCCGCAGGACAGGCACCGGGGAGCTGTTTTTT.